A selection of T cell receptor beta chains follows, all from one sample in a study of T-cell reconstitution after alpha-beta-depleted transplantation in children. TCRdb passed the PCR reads through MiXCR, listing each CDR3 protein once. The table shows hundreds of thousands of distinct CDR3 sequences, with approximately 14% occurring only once. The source was PBMCs, collected before TCRalphabeta/CD19-depleted stem cell transplant. The source of these receptors is a girl aged 2 to 9 with congenital amegakaryocytic thrombocytopenia, due to receive a stem cell transplant. Each CDR3 is given with its conserved first and last residue. Each record gives: V gene, clone size, J gene, D gene, CDR3 protein, CDR3 DNA. A D gene is named only where the DNA matches it firmly. A row's size may be missing; if present it is once, few, many or a size class.

TRBV7-9	-	TRBJ2-5	-	CASSSAGTQETQSF	TGTGCCAGCAGCTCAGCGGGTACACAAGAGACCCAGTCCTTC
TRBV5-1	-	TRBJ2-7	TRBD1	CASSLNLETGGSYEQYF	TGCGCCAGCAGCTTGAATTTGGAGACAGGGGGCAGCTACGAGCAGTACTTC
TRBV5-1	-	TRBJ2-7	TRBD2	CASSLGTTSGRGLGIYEQYF	TGCGCCAGCAGCTTGGGTACAACTAGCGGGAGGGGGCTCGGGATCTACGAGCAGTACTTC
TRBV5-1	many	TRBJ2-4	TRBD2	CASSLAGGNIQYF	TGCGCCAGCAGCTTGGCGGGAGGAAACATTCAGTACTTC
TRBV20-1	many	TRBJ2-5	TRBD2	CSAGGLAESPQYF	TGCAGTGCTGGGGGACTAGCGGAGAGTCCCCAGTACTTC
TRBV7-8	few	TRBJ2-3	-	CASSYRWPGTDTQYF	TGTGCCAGCAGCTACCGGTGGCCGGGCACAGATACGCAGTATTTT
TRBV12-3/TRBV12-4	many	TRBJ1-1	-	CASTPSGRLNTEAFF	TGTGCCAGCACCCCGTCGGGACGGCTGAACACTGAAGCTTTCTTT
TRBV9	-	TRBJ2-7	TRBD1	CASSARQGHEQYF	TGTGCCAGCAGCGCCCGACAGGGCCACGAGCAGTACTTC
TRBV7-9	-	TRBJ2-7	-	CASSPSKTVLNYEQYF	TGTGCCAGCAGCCCATCTAAGACAGTTTTAAACTACGAGCAGTACTTC
TRBV7-9	many	TRBJ1-1	-	CASSSTSEGTEAFF	TGTGCCAGCAGCTCAACATCGGAGGGGACTGAAGCTTTCTTT
TRBV27	-	TRBJ2-1	-	CASTRGPSSYNEQFF	TGTGCCAGCACCCGAGGACCGAGCTCCTACAATGAGCAGTTCTTC
TRBV7-2	many	TRBJ2-5	-	CASSRGIETQYF	TGTGCCAGCAGCCGGGGGATCGAGACCCAGTACTTC
TRBV20-1	-	TRBJ2-7	TRBD2	CSAAGGGRRGLMSYEQYF	TGCAGTGCTGCTGGGGGAGGGCGTAGAGGACTTATGTCCTACGAGCAGTACTTC
TRBV6-5	-	TRBJ1-5	-	CASSYSSFRISNQPQHF	TGTGCCAGCAGTTACTCATCGTTTAGGATTAGCAATCAGCCCCAGCATTTT
TRBV20-1	many	TRBJ2-1	TRBD2	CSARVLSGIEQFF	TGCAGTGCTAGAGTGCTTAGCGGGATTGAGCAGTTCTTC
TRBV7-2	many	TRBJ2-5	-	CASSLAREETQYF	TGTGCCAGCAGCTTAGCCAGGGAAGAGACCCAGTACTTC
TRBV4-1	many	TRBJ2-1	TRBD2	CASQIAGKNNEQFF	TGCGCCAGCCAAATAGCGGGAAAGAACAATGAGCAGTTCTTC
TRBV24-1	few	TRBJ2-2	TRBD2	CATSHPSSGGTGELFF	TGTGCCACCAGTCATCCCTCTAGCGGGGGAACCGGGGAGCTGTTTTTT
TRBV7-7	-	TRBJ2-5	-	CASSTDGGETQYF	TGTGCCAGCAGCACGGACGGCGGGGAGACCCAGTACTTC
TRBV9	-	TRBJ2-3	-	CASSVVAVGVTQYF	TGTGCCAGCAGCGTAGTAGCCGTTGGGGTTACGCAGTATTTT
TRBV5-1	-	TRBJ2-6	TRBD2	CASSLGNVAGDAGANVLTF	TGCGCCAGCAGCTTGGGAAATGTAGCGGGAGATGCTGGGGCCAACGTCCTGACTTTC
TRBV6-5	many	TRBJ2-2	-	CASSYSGRYTGELFF	TGTGCCAGCAGTTACTCAGGCCGTTACACCGGGGAGCTGTTTTTT
TRBV20-1	few	TRBJ1-2	-	CSARSRHIPKTYGYTF	TGCAGTGCTAGATCCCGACACATCCCTAAGACATATGGCTACACCTTC
TRBV28	few	TRBJ2-2	-	CASSFIRNRRGNTGELFF	TGTGCCAGCAGTTTTATCAGGAACCGGCGAGGGAACACCGGGGAGCTGTTTTTT
TRBV7-2	-	TRBJ2-3	TRBD2	CASSASPGLAGGTQYF	TGTGCCAGCAGCGCCTCGCCGGGACTAGCGGGAGGTACGCAGTATTTT
TRBV20-1	few	TRBJ2-1	-	CSANGFSYNEQFF	TGCAGTGCCAATGGTTTCAGCTACAATGAGCAGTTCTTC
TRBV5-5	few	TRBJ1-3	TRBD1	CASSRTGFGNTIYF	TGTGCCAGCAGCCGGACAGGGTTTGGAAACACCATATATTTT
TRBV7-6	-	TRBJ2-7	-	CASSLEVGGRREQYF	TGTGCCAGCAGCTTAGAAGTGGGAGGAAGAAGGGAGCAGTACTTC
TRBV20-1	-	TRBJ1-1	-	CSAIPGASNTEAFF	TGCAGTGCTATCCCGGGAGCTTCGAACACTGAAGCTTTCTTT
TRBV4-1	-	TRBJ1-2	-	CASSQPEGGNYGYTF	TGCGCCAGCAGCCAACCCGAGGGGGGCAACTATGGCTACACCTTC
TRBV5-1	many	TRBJ1-2	-	CASSLGPGTDGYTF	TGCGCCAGCAGCTTGGGGCCAGGAACCGATGGCTACACCTTC
TRBV7-6	many	TRBJ2-3	-	CASSLQGGGADTQYF	TGTGCCAGCAGCCTCCAGGGAGGAGGGGCAGATACGCAGTATTTT
TRBV19	-	TRBJ1-4	-	CASSIDRQRNEKLFF	TGTGCCAGTAGTATAGATCGCCAGAGAAATGAAAAACTGTTTTTT
TRBV20-1	many	TRBJ2-3	-	CSARDGGADSDTQYF	TGCAGTGCTAGAGATGGGGGAGCGGATTCGGATACGCAGTATTTT
TRBV7-2	many	TRBJ1-2	-	CASSVGMGGYTF	TGTGCCAGCAGCGTAGGGATGGGTGGCTACACCTTC
TRBV5-1	many	TRBJ1-1	-	CASSWSGDTEAFF	TGCGCCAGCAGCTGGTCCGGCGACACTGAAGCTTTCTTT
TRBV7-2	many	TRBJ2-1	-	CASSFYGGSSYNEQFF	TGTGCCAGCAGCTTTTATGGGGGGAGCTCCTACAATGAGCAGTTCTTC
TRBV20-1	few	TRBJ1-5	TRBD1	CSARDPLPQGHQPQHF	TGCAGTGCTAGAGACCCTCTCCCACAGGGGCATCAGCCCCAGCATTTT
TRBV20-1	many	TRBJ2-4	-	CSAKRDPIGVQYF	TGCAGTGCTAAACGGGACCCGATTGGAGTTCAGTACTTC
TRBV5-1	many	TRBJ2-2	TRBD2	CASSWAGTSDTGELFF	TGCGCCAGCAGCTGGGCCGGGACTAGCGACACCGGGGAGCTGTTTTTT